The 21 T cell receptor beta chains listed next were all sequenced from one sample in a study of shared clonotypes between healthy human individuals. CD45RO-negative, CCR7-selected cells formed the naive CD8 fraction, which excluded terminally differentiated effector memory CD45RA+ cells. Clones were read by immunoSEQ multiplex PCR, and TCRdb kept only the in-frame ones, dropping some. The sample yields about 2.1 million clones, just under 95% seen once. The sample comprised naive CD8+ T cells from PBMCs. The receptor set was obtained from a man aged 18 to 29 in good health. Some clones in this sample may be carry-over from other donors' samples.

This chain links TRBV27 with TRBJ2-3; 7 positions match TRBD2. The CDR3 extends over 15 amino acids. CDR1 is MNHEY and CDR2 is SMNVEV in the germline V gene (reference sequence). Unmatched junction bases numbered 5, after V lost 5 bases and J lost 0 bases. The CDR3 reads CASSPRGVSTDTQYF. Written as DNA, the CDR3 is TGTGCCAGCAGTCCCCGGGGGGTGAGCACAGATACGCAGTATTTT.

The chain couples TRBV13 to TRBJ2-1; 7 bases are a match to TRBD2. The CDR3 spans 16 residues. Germline V gene sequence: CDR1 PRHDT, CDR2 FYEKMQ (reference sequence). Germline trimming cut 2 bases from V and 4 bases from J; bases unmatched to any gene: 8. CDR3 sequence reads: CASSLTPSGLYNEQFF. The DNA for the CDR3 is TGTGCCAGCAGCTTAACCCCTAGCGGCCTTTACAATGAGCAGTTCTTC.

V is TRBV6-1 and J is TRBJ1-1, with 8 positions matching TRBD1. The CDR3 covers 16 residues. CDR1 is MNHNS, CDR2 SASEGT, per germline. V was clipped by 4 bases and J by 2 bases; unmatched bases: 9. CDR3 region: CASSGKMTGANTEAFF. As DNA, the CDR3 is TGTGCCAGCAGTGGAAAGATGACAGGGGCTAACACTGAAGCTTTCTTT.

The J gene is TRBJ2-1, the V gene TRBV27; D is uncertain. Germline lookup yields CDR1 MNHEY and CDR2 SMNVEV (reference sequence). The CDR3 spans 13 residues. Trimming pared 5 bases from V and 4 bases from J, leaving 9 bases between. For the CDR3, the DNA is TGTGCCAGCAGTCGGACGGATTACAATGAGCAGTTCTTC. Amino acids: CASSRTDYNEQFF.

The DNA for the CDR3 is TGTGCCAGCAGTGGTCCGGGCCCACGAGAGGATACGCAGTATTTT. Its protein product is CASSGPGPREDTQYF. V and J are TRBV6-5 and TRBJ2-3; no firm D call. V lost 5 bases and J lost 6, with 18 bases in between. Germline CDR1 is MNHEY and CDR2 is SVGAGI. The CDR3 sequence is 15 residues long.

The chain joins TRBV27 to TRBJ2-1, with 11 bases fitting TRBD1. From germline, CDR1 is MNHEY and CDR2 SMNVEV (reference sequence). The V and J ends lost 6 bases and 8 bases, in that order; junction bases with no gene match: 9. The CDR3 has 15 amino acids. DNA for the CDR3: TGTGCCAGCAGAGTATCCGGGACAGGGGGTTATGAGCAGTTCTTC. Translating it yields CASRVSGTGGYEQFF.

The chain couples TRBV10-1 to TRBJ2-3, with D tentatively TRBD2 (6 bases). V lost 3 bases, J lost 0 bases, and 25 bases lay in between. Germline assignment: CDR1 WNHNN and CDR2 SYGVQD (reference sequence). The CDR3 runs to 20 residues. The CDR3 loop reads CASSDLLPAGWEASTDTQYF. In DNA, the CDR3 is TGCGCCAGCAGTGACCTACTTCCCGCGGGGTGGGAGGCTAGCACAGATACGCAGTATTTT.

The chain combines TRBV27 with TRBJ2-1; the D gene is possibly TRBD2 (6 bases). The V gene lost 2 bases and the J gene lost 6 bases, with 17 bases spanning the gap. The CDR3 sequence is 16 residues long. In germline, CDR1 is MNHEY, CDR2 SMNVEV (reference sequence). The CDR3 sequence: CASSLLGQEGSNEQFF. CDR3 nucleotides: TGTGCCAGCAGTTTACTCGGGCAGGAGGGGTCCAATGAGCAGTTCTTC.

This rearrangement joins TRBV6-6 to TRBJ1-4; D gene ambiguous. V lost 4 bases and J lost 2, with 11 bases in between. The germline gives CDR1 MNHNY, CDR2 SVGAGI (reference sequence). This CDR3 has 15 amino acids. CDR3 region: CASSSHPGTNEKLFF. CDR3 DNA sequence: TGTGCCAGCAGTTCCCATCCTGGGACTAATGAAAAACTGTTTTTT.

The count of this clone is one. V and J are TRBV7-9 and TRBJ1-2; TRBD1 matches 9 bases. The CDR3 covers 15 residues. CDR1 SEHNR and CDR2 FQNEAQ come from the germline V gene (reference sequence). The ends lost 4 bases at V and 8 bases at J; junction bases unmatched: 11. For the CDR3, the DNA is TGTGCCAGCAGCTGGTCCCGGGACAGGGTCTTCGGCTACACCTTC. Translation gives CASSWSRDRVFGYTF.

A word on this clone: This CDR3 is also generated by other DNA sequences in the sample. The chain recombines TRBV11-2 with TRBJ2-7; D call uncertain. Germline-derived CDR1 and CDR2 are SGHAT and FQNNGV. The CDR3 has 12 amino acids. The V and J ends lost 1 base and 4 bases respectively, with 5 bases between them. The CDR3 loop reads CASSLVPYEQYF. The CDR3 coding sequence is TGTGCCAGCAGCTTAGTACCTTACGAGCAGTACTTC.

This sequence joins TRBV21-1 and TRBJ2-2; the D segment call TRBD1 is taken from the table without a DNA check. TRBV21-1 is shown as a pseudogene. There are 18 residues in the CDR3. CDR3 loop: CASSKGHGRKGDTGELFF. Here the CDR3 DNA reads TGTGCCAGCAGCAAAGGCCACGGCCGGAAGGGGGACACCGGGGAGCTGTTTTTT.

The CDR3 bases are TGTGCCTGGAGTATGCACACAGATACGCAGTATTTT. Protein product: CAWSMHTDTQYF. This sequence joins TRBV30 and TRBJ2-3; D unclear. Germline CDR1 GTSNPN, CDR2 SVGIG (reference sequence). V was shortened by 2 bases and J by 2 bases, with 5 bases between the two germline ends. The CDR3 totals 12 residues.

V is TRBV6-1 and J is TRBJ1-2; D is undetermined. V lost 1 base to trimming and J lost 7 bases, with 16 bases between them. Germline V gene lookup returns CDR1 MNHNS and CDR2 SASEGT. This CDR3 is built from 15 residues. The CDR3 protein is CASSEGVTTTGGYTF. The CDR3 nucleotides read TGTGCCAGCAGTGAAGGGGTCACAACCACCGGTGGCTACACCTTC.

This clone was recorded only once. This CDR3 reads CASSIVAGPSTGELFF. As DNA, the CDR3 is TGTGCCAGTAGTATCGTCGCGGGACCCAGCACCGGGGAGCTGTTTTTT. The chain carries TRBV19 and TRBJ2-2; D may be TRBD2 (6 bases). CDR1 is LNHDA and CDR2 is SQIVND in the germline V gene (reference sequence). This CDR3 contains 16 residues. V was clipped by 3 bases and J by 4 bases, with 15 bases between them. Supplemented by reference TRBV19 and TRBJ2-2, the full variable domain reads DGGITQSPKYLFRKEGQNVTLSCEQNLNHDAMYWYRQDPGQGLRLIYYSQIVNDFQKGDIAEGYSVSREKKESFPLTVTSAQKNPTAFYLCASSIVAGPSTGELFFGEGSRLTVL.

The rearrangement links TRBV28 to TRBJ2-1, with 11 nucleotides matching TRBD2. The CDR3 extends over 14 amino acids. The germline V gene encodes CDR1 MDHEN and CDR2 SYDVKM. V trimming: 8 bases; J trimming: 7 bases; junction bases outside the gene matches: 7. The CDR3 DNA sequence: TGTGCCAGCGGCTGGCTAGCGGGAGGTAATGAGCAGTTCTTC. Protein product: CASGWLAGGNEQFF.

This rearrangement joins TRBV28 to TRBJ2-3; D unclear. The CDR3 is 13 residues long. With 6 bases removed from V and 6 bases from J, the gap between germline ends came to 13 bases. Germline loops: CDR1 MDHEN, CDR2 SYDVKM. CDR3 in DNA: TGTGCCAGCAGCATATTTTCAAGGGATACGCAGTATTTT. Amino acids: CASSIFSRDTQYF.

The CDR3 loop is CASSWTESSYEQYF. CDR3 nucleotide sequence: TGTGCCAGTAGTTGGACGGAGAGCTCCTACGAGCAGTACTTC. The gene calls are TRBV19 and TRBJ2-7; D is ambiguous. There are 14 residues in the CDR3. Per germline, CDR1 LNHDA and CDR2 SQIVND (reference sequence). Trimming took off 5 bases at V and 0 bases at J, with 11 bases between the two ends. Variable domain in full (rest from reference TRBV19 and TRBJ2-7): DGGITQSPKYLFRKEGQNVTLSCEQNLNHDAMYWYRQDPGQGLRLIYYSQIVNDFQKGDIAEGYSVSREKKESFPLTVTSAQKNPTAFYLCASSWTESSYEQYFGPGTRLTVT.

The CDR3 nucleotides are TGTGCCAGCAGCGCGATCGCCAAACGAGAGGGGAGTGAGCAGTTCTTC. Its protein product is CASSAIAKREGSEQFF. The chain is built from TRBV5-6 and TRBJ2-1, with D perhaps being TRBD1 or TRBD2 (5 bases each). This CDR3 spans 16 amino acids. Germline values: CDR1 SGHDT, CDR2 YYEEEE. V lost 4 bases to trimming and J lost 9 bases, with 23 bases between them.

This chain connects TRBV6-1 to TRBJ2-7; 9 nucleotides agree with TRBD1. The CDR3 has 15 residues. Germline CDR1 and CDR2: MNHNS and SASEGT. V gave up 1 base and J gave up 5 bases; unmatched junction bases: 6. The CDR3 coding sequence is TGTGCCAGCAGTGAAGTCTGGGACAGGGTCAACGAGCAGTACTTC. Protein sequence: CASSEVWDRVNEQYF.

V and J are TRBV11-2 and TRBJ2-3; tentatively, D is TRBD2 (8 bases). Per germline, CDR1 SGHAT and CDR2 FQNNGV. The CDR3 is 16 amino acids. Trimming left V 0 bases short and J 12 bases short, with 22 bases between. CDR3 coding DNA: TGTGCCAGCAGCTTAGAGTTAGGAAGCGGGAGACAGGGACAGTATTTT. It is translated as CASSLELGSGRQGQYF.